This T cell receptor beta chain emerged from a study of T-cell memory formation after mild COVID-19. For the study at large: Largely, TCR clusters stayed within a single donor.

Each CDR3 protein is one row after TCRdb ran MiXCR on the 5' RACE reads. The sample shows fewer than 600,000 distinct CDR3 sequences, roughly a fifth of them seen only once. The CDR3 sequence is 15 residues long. Germline CDR1 reads SEHNR; CDR2 reads FQNEAQ (reference sequence). What was sequenced was PBMCs or a T cell subset sorted from them (not recorded which). The sequence came from an adult woman who had mild COVID-19 (a few samples of this study predate the infection). Cell type and time point are not known. The chain is built from TRBV7-9 and TRBJ1-4; D gene unclear. CDR3 nucleotides: TGTGTCGTACGGGAGAGGGAACCCCAAGGGGAAAAACTGTTTTTT. This gives the protein CVVREREPQGEKLFF.